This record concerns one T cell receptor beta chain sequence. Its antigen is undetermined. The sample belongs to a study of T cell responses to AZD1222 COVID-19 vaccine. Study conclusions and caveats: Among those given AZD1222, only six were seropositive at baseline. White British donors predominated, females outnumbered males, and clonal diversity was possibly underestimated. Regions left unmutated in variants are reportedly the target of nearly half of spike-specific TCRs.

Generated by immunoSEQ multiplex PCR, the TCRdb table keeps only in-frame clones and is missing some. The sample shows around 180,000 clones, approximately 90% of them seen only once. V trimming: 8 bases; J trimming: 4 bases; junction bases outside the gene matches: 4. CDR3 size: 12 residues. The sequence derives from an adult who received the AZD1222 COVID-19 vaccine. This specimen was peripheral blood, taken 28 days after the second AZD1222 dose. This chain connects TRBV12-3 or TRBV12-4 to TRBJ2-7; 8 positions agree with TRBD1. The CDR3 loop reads CASLGQGYEQYF. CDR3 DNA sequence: TGTGCCAGCCTCGGACAGGGATACGAGCAGTACTTC.